The T cell receptor beta chain described here comes from a study of blood T cell repertoires in COVID-19. The overall study: Sample material is recorded as cDNA or gDNA derived from T cells, B-cell-depleted T cells, or PBMCs.

V lost 0 bases and J lost 3, with 3 bases in between. CDR1 and CDR2 (germline): SGHDT, YYEEEE. CDR3 size: 12 residues. In the authors' methods: Reference gene primer amplification yielded estimated nucleated cell counts. Data came from immunoSEQ multiplex PCR; TCRdb stores just in-frame clones and leaves some out. That table gives V, J and clone size, and the DNA gave D and trimming. The sample yields approximately 300,000 clones, around 90% seen once. The genes are TRBV5-6 and TRBJ1-1; D is unresolved. The clonotype was recovered from a woman in her 30s with COVID-19, enrolled during active disease. The sequenced sample consisted of peripheral blood. CDR3 in DNA: TGTGCCAGCAGCTTGGCTGACACTGAAGCTTTCTTT. This translates into CASSLADTEAFF. Using reference TRBV5-6 and TRBJ1-1 for the parts outside the CDR3, the full variable domain is DAGVTQSPTHLIKTRGQQVTLRCSPKSGHDTVSWYQQALGQGPQFIFQYYEEEERQRGNFPDRFSGHQFPNYSSELNVNALLLGDSALYLCASSLADTEAFFGQGTRLTVV.